A selection of T cell receptor beta chains follows, all from one sample in a study of blood T cell repertoires in COVID-19. Data came from immunoSEQ multiplex PCR; TCRdb stores just in-frame clones and leaves some out. The data contain about 58,000 clones, roughly 84% of them seen just once; the ten biggest clones take up around 4.5%. The sequencing sample was made of peripheral blood. All receptors derive from a man aged 35 to 55 with active COVID-19. CDR3s include the opening cysteine and the closing phenylalanine or tryptophan. D genes are given only for firm matches. Clone size is given for some rows only: seen once, a few or many times, or a class if the clone is expanded.

>TRBD2|NA|TRBV5-1|TRBJ2-7
CASSLSSGRAGEQYF
TGCGCCAGCAGCTTGAGTAGCGGGAGGGCCGGGGAGCAGTACTTC
>NA|NA|TRBV6-5|TRBJ1-1
CASSYSRSGAHTEAFF
TGTGCCAGCAGTTACTCGAGGTCAGGGGCGCACACTGAAGCTTTCTTT
>NA|once|TRBV9|TRBJ2-7
CASSVGLVDYEQYF
TGTGCCAGCAGCGTAGGGCTAGTCGACTACGAGCAGTACTTC
>TRBD1|NA|TRBV7-6|TRBJ2-2
CASSSTGGNTGELFF
TGTGCCAGCAGCTCGACAGGGGGCAACACCGGGGAGCTGTTTTTT
>TRBD2|once|TRBV5-1|TRBJ2-3
CASSPRLAGTDTQYF
TGCGCCAGCAGCCCCAGACTAGCGGGCACAGATACGCAGTATTTT
>TRBD2|NA|TRBV30|TRBJ2-1
CAWKSGRAYNEQFF
TGTGCCTGGAAGAGCGGGAGGGCCTACAATGAGCAGTTCTTC
>TRBD2|NA|TRBV4-1|TRBJ2-5
CASSQAGGETQYF
TGCGCCAGCAGCCAAGCGGGGGGAGAGACCCAGTACTTC
>TRBD1|NA|TRBV2|TRBJ1-1
CASSPTDRLNTEAFF
TGTGCCAGCAGTCCCACGGACAGGCTGAACACTGAAGCTTTCTTT
>NA|NA|TRBV2|TRBJ2-2
CASSESKRSRSGNTGELFF
TGTGCCAGCAGTGAATCAAAGCGTTCAAGGAGTGGGAACACCGGGGAGCTGTTTTTT
>TRBD1|NA|TRBV5-1|TRBJ2-1
CASSPGTDSYNEQFF
TGCGCCAGCAGCCCTGGGACAGACTCCTACAATGAGCAGTTCTTC
>TRBD2|NA|TRBV9|TRBJ2-1
CASSLPGLASGDEQFF
TGTGCCAGCAGCCTACCGGGACTAGCGAGCGGGGATGAGCAGTTCTTC
>NA|NA|TRBV21-1|TRBJ2-7
CASSKPTSGSVISYEQYF
TGTGCCAGCAGCAAGCCGACTAGCGGGAGTGTAATTTCCTACGAGCAGTACTTC
>NA|NA|TRBV7-9|TRBJ1-1
CASSPDPGRRGSPEAFF
TGTGCCAGCAGCCCTGACCCCGGACGGCGGGGGAGCCCTGAAGCTTTCTTT
>TRBD2|NA|TRBV2|TRBJ2-2
CASRGLVGTGELFF
TGTGCCAGCAGGGGACTAGTAGGCACCGGGGAGCTGTTTTTT
>NA|NA|TRBV19|TRBJ2-1
CASSIDSGVYNEQFF
TGTGCCAGTAGTATAGATTCGGGAGTCTACAATGAGCAGTTCTTC
>NA|NA|TRBV19|TRBJ1-2
CASTISSNYGYTF
TGTGCCAGTACAATATCAAGCAACTATGGCTACACCTTC
>TRBD2|NA|TRBV19|TRBJ2-5
CASSFSGLAGEETQYF
TGTGCCAGTAGTTTTTCGGGACTAGCGGGGGAAGAGACCCAGTACTTC
>NA|NA|TRBV3-1/TRBV3-2|TRBJ2-3
CASSPRTSTDTQYF
TGTGCCAGCAGCCCTAGGACTAGCACAGATACGCAGTATTTT
>TRBD2|NA|TRBV19|TRBJ2-3
CASSGPNLLVIAGGSTDTQYF
TGTGCCAGTAGTGGCCCGAATCTGTTGGTCATAGCGGGAGGTAGCACAGATACGCAGTATTTT
>TRBD1|NA|TRBV7-6|TRBJ2-1
CASSLEGTGGNEQFF
TGTGCCAGCAGCTTAGAAGGGACAGGGGGCAATGAGCAGTTCTTC
>NA|NA|TRBV7-9|TRBJ1-1
CASSLDRATEAFF
TGTGCCAGCAGCTTAGACAGGGCCACTGAAGCTTTCTTT
>TRBD1|NA|TRBV9|TRBJ2-4
CASSGPLTGAKNIQYF
TGTGCCAGCAGCGGACCCCTGACAGGGGCCAAAAACATTCAGTACTTC
>NA|NA|TRBV13|TRBJ2-6
CASSPYEPEFGANVLTF
TGTGCCAGCAGCCCGTACGAACCCGAGTTCGGGGCCAACGTCCTGACTTTC
>NA|few|TRBV15|TRBJ2-1
CATSREFLGGYNEQFF
TGTGCCACCAGCAGAGAATTTTTGGGGGGCTACAATGAGCAGTTCTTC
>TRBD2|NA|TRBV3-1/TRBV3-2|TRBJ2-5
CASSPIGGGETQYF
TGTGCCAGCAGCCCGATCGGGGGGGGAGAGACCCAGTACTTC
>NA|NA|TRBV28|TRBJ2-5
CASSLFYPSSETQYF
TGTGCCAGCAGTTTATTCTACCCGAGTTCGGAGACCCAGTACTTC
>NA|NA|TRBV6-1|TRBJ2-1
CASSETDGYNEQFF
TGTGCCAGCAGTGAGACTGACGGCTACAATGAGCAGTTCTTC
>TRBD2|few|TRBV5-3|TRBJ2-7
CARSLVTSGRPYEQYF
TGTGCCAGAAGCTTGGTAACTAGCGGGAGACCCTACGAGCAGTACTTC
>TRBD2|NA|TRBV5-1|TRBJ2-7
CASSLVLAGGSASYEQYF
TGCGCCAGCAGCTTGGTACTAGCGGGAGGCTCAGCCTCCTACGAGCAGTACTTC
>NA|few|TRBV11-3|TRBJ1-6
CASSSGAYNSPLHF
TGTGCCAGCAGCTCCGGGGCCTATAATTCACCCCTCCACTTT
>NA|NA|TRBV6-2/TRBV6-3|TRBJ2-2
CASSYGPWAGRTGELFF
TGTGCCAGCAGTTACGGTCCGTGGGCAGGGAGGACCGGGGAGCTGTTTTTT
>NA|few|TRBV6-2/TRBV6-3|TRBJ1-5
CASSSHNQPQHF
TGTGCCAGCAGTTCCCACAATCAGCCCCAGCATTTT
>TRBD2|once|TRBV5-4|TRBJ2-1
CASSLDPSGIDEQFF
TGTGCCAGCAGCTTGGACCCTAGCGGGATCGATGAGCAGTTCTTC
>NA|NA|TRBV28|TRBJ1-6
CATHRGNSPLHF
TGTGCCACACATCGGGGAAATTCACCCCTCCACTTT
>NA|NA|TRBV10-2|TRBJ2-1
CATRPGGSYNEQFF
TGCGCCACCAGACCCGGAGGCTCCTACAATGAGCAGTTCTTC
>TRBD1|once|TRBV7-8|TRBJ1-4
CASSSQGAREKLFF
TGTGCCAGCAGCTCTCAGGGGGCGAGAGAAAAACTGTTTTTT
>NA|NA|TRBV2|TRBJ1-1
CASSFSGLRNTEAFF
TGTGCCAGCAGCTTTTCGGGACTTAGGAACACTGAAGCTTTCTTT
>NA|NA|TRBV5-1|TRBJ2-5
CASSRTVGRGQETQYF
TGCGCCAGCAGCCGGACGGTGGGACGGGGGCAAGAGACCCAGTACTTC
>NA|NA|TRBV28|TRBJ2-7
CASSPPGGAPNEQYF
TGTGCCAGCAGTCCCCCTGGGGGGGCCCCCAACGAGCAGTACTTC
>NA|NA|TRBV7-3|TRBJ1-1
CASSFTENTEAFF
TGTGCCAGCAGCTTCACAGAGAACACTGAAGCTTTCTTT
>TRBD2|NA|TRBV7-2|TRBJ2-2
CASSLNLAGGRYGELFF
TGTGCCAGCAGCTTAAATCTAGCGGGAGGGCGATACGGGGAGCTGTTTTTT
>NA|once|TRBV10-3|TRBJ2-7
CAIRADSYEQYF
TGTGCCATCAGGGCCGATTCCTACGAGCAGTACTTC
>NA|NA|TRBV5-5|TRBJ1-6
CASSDQGSYNSPLHF
TGTGCCAGCAGCGACCAGGGTTCCTATAATTCACCCCTCCACTTT
>NA|NA|TRBV2|TRBJ2-1
CASTGPAALSYNEQFF
TGTGCCAGCACCGGCCCAGCGGCCTTATCCTACAATGAGCAGTTCTTC
>TRBD2|few|TRBV2|TRBJ2-2
CASRGPGGFTGELFF
TGTGCCAGCAGGGGGCCCGGGGGGTTCACCGGGGAGCTGTTTTTT
>NA|few|TRBV7-9|TRBJ1-5
CASSPDTGNQPQHF
TGTGCCAGCAGCCCCGACACCGGCAATCAGCCCCAGCATTTT
>NA|NA|TRBV3-1/TRBV3-2|TRBJ1-5
CASSQRQGNQPQHF
TGTGCCAGCAGCCAACGGCAGGGCAATCAGCCCCAGCATTTT
>TRBD2|NA|TRBV11-1|TRBJ2-7
CASSLRSGRPYEQYF
TGTGCCAGCAGCTTGAGGAGCGGGAGACCGTACGAGCAGTACTTC
>NA|NA|TRBV12-3/TRBV12-4|TRBJ2-2
CASSLASAGELFF
TGTGCCAGCAGTTTAGCGTCCGCCGGGGAGCTGTTTTTT
>NA|NA|TRBV28|TRBJ2-1
CASSTYNEQFF
TGTGCCAGCAGTACTTACAATGAGCAGTTCTTC
>NA|NA|TRBV6-1|TRBJ1-5
CASSEVRTGNQPQHF
TGTGCCAGCAGTGAAGTCCGGACTGGCAATCAGCCCCAGCATTTT
>TRBD1|NA|TRBV10-3|TRBJ1-2
CAISDRVNYGYTF
TGTGCCATCAGCGACAGGGTCAACTATGGCTACACCTTC
>NA|NA|TRBV5-1|TRBJ2-7
CASSARGGGSSYEQYF
TGCGCCAGCAGCGCGAGGGGCGGGGGCAGCTCCTACGAGCAGTACTTC
>NA|NA|TRBV6-5|TRBJ2-1
CACALGGSYNEQFF
TGTGCCTGCGCGTTGGGCGGGTCATACAATGAGCAGTTCTTC
>TRBD2|NA|TRBV6-5|TRBJ2-7
CASSGKASGRYEQYF
TGTGCCAGCAGCGGGAAGGCTAGCGGGAGGTACGAGCAGTACTTC
>TRBD2|NA|TRBV2|TRBJ2-7
CASSDVWGGEGEQYF
TGTGCCAGCAGTGATGTGTGGGGGGGTGAAGGGGAGCAGTACTTC
>NA|NA|TRBV6-4|TRBJ2-1
CASSESRGYNEQFF
TGTGCCAGCAGTGAATCCAGAGGCTACAATGAGCAGTTCTTC
>TRBD2|NA|TRBV10-3|TRBJ2-1
CASSSGIGYNEQFF
TGTGCCAGCAGTAGCGGGATAGGATACAATGAGCAGTTCTTC
>NA|NA|TRBV30|TRBJ2-2
CAWSVLGSPTGELFF
TGTGCCTGGAGTGTACTAGGCAGTCCCACCGGGGAGCTGTTTTTT
>TRBD2|NA|TRBV4-2|TRBJ2-5
CASSQTLARKTQYF
TGTGCCAGCAGCCAAACACTAGCGCGGAAGACCCAGTACTTC